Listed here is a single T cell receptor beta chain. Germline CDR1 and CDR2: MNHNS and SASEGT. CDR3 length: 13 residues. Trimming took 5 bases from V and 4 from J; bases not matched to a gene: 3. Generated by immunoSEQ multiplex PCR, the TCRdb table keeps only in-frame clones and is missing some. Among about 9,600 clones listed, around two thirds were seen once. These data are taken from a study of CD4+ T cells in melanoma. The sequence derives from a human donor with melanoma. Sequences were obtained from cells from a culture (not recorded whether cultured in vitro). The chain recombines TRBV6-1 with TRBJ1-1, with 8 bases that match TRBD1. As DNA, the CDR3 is TGTGCCAGCAGTACACAGGGGGGCACTGAAGCTTTCTTT. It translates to CASSTQGGTEAFF.